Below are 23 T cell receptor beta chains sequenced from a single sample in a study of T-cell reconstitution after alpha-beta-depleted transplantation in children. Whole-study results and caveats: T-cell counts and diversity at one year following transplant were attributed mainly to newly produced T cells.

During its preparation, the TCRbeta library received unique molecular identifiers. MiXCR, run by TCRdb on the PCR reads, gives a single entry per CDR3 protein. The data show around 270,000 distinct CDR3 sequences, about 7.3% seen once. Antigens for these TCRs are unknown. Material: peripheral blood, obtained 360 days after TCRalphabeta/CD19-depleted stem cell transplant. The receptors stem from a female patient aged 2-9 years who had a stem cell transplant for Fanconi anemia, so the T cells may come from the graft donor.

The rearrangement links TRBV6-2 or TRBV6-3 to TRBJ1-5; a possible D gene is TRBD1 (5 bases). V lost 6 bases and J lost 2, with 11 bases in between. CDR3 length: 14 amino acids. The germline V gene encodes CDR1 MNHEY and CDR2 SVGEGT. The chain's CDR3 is CASRSRGGNQPQHF. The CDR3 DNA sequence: TGTGCCAGCAGGTCTCGGGGGGGCAATCAGCCCCAGCATTTT.

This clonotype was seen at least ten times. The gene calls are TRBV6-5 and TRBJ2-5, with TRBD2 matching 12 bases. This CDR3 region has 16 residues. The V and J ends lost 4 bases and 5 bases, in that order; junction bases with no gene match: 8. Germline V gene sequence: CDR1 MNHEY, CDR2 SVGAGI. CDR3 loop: CASSLPTSGGTETQYF. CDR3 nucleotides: TGTGCCAGCAGTTTGCCGACTAGCGGGGGTACGGAGACCCAGTACTTC.

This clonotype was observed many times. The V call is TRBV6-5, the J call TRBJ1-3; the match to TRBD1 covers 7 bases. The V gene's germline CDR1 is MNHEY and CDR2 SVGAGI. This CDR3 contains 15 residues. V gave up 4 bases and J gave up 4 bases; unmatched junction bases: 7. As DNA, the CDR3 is TGTGCCAGCAGTTCCTACAGGGGACGGGGAAACACCATATATTTT. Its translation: CASSSYRGRGNTIYF.

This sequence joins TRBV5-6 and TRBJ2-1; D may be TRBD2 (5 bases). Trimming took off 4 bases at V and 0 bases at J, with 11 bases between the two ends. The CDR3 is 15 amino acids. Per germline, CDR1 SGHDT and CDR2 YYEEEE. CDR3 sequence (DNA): TGTGCCAGCAGCGCCGGGATTAACTCCTACAATGAGCAGTTCTTC. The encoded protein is CASSAGINSYNEQFF.

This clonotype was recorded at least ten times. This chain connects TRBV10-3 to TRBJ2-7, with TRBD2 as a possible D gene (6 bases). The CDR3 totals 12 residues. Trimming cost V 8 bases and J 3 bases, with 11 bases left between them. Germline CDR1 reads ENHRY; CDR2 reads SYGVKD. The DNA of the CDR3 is TGTGCCATCGGTCGGGAGAGCTACGAGCAGTACTTC. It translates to CAIGRESYEQYF.

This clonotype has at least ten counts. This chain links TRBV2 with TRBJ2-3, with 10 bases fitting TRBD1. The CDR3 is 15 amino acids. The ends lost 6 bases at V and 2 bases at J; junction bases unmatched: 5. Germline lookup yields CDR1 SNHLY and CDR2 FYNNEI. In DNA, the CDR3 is TGTGCCAGCAGCGCGGGACAGGGGTTCACAGATACGCAGTATTTT. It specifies CASSAGQGFTDTQYF.

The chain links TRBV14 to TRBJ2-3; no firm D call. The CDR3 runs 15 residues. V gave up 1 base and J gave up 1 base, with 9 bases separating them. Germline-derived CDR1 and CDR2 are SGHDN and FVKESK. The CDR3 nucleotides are TGTGCCAGCAGCCAAGGCGGATGGGGCACAGATACGCAGTATTTT. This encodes CASSQGGWGTDTQYF.

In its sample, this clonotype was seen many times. The CDR3 is CASSLLAGGPDTGELFF. The CDR3 bases are TGTGCCAGCAGCTTACTAGCGGGGGGGCCGGACACCGGGGAGCTGTTTTTT. V is TRBV11-2 and J is TRBJ2-2; 12 nucleotides line up with TRBD2. From germline, CDR1 is SGHAT and CDR2 FQNNGV. Trimming cost V 2 bases and J 3 bases; bases outside gene matches: 4. The length of the CDR3 is 17 residues. Full variable domain (missing parts from reference TRBV11-2 and TRBJ2-2): EAGVAQSPRYKIIEKRQSVAFWCNPISGHATLYWYQQILGQGPKLLIQFQNNGVVDDSQLPKDRFSAERLKGVDSTLKIQPAKLEDSAVYLCASSLLAGGPDTGELFFGEGSRLTVL.

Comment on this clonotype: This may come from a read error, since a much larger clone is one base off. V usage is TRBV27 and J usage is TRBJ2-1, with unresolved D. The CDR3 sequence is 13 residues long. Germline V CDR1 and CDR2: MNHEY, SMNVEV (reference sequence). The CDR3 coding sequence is TGTGCCAGCAGCCCCCTCTACGACAAGGAGCAGTTCTTC. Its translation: CASSPLYDKEQFF.

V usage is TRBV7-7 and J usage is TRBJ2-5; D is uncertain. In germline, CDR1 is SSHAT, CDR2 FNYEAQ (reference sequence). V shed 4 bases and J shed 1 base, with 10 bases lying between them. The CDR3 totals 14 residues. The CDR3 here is CASSSRLGQETQYF. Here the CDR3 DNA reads TGTGCCAGCAGCTCCCGACTGGGCCAAGAGACCCAGTACTTC.

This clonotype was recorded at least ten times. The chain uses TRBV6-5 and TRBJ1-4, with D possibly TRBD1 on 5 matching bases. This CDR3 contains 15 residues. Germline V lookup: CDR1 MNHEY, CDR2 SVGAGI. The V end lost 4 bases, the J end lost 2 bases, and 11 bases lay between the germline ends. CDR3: CASSSPRGTNEKLFF. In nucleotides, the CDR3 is TGTGCCAGCAGTTCGCCGCGGGGGACTAATGAAAAACTGTTTTTT.

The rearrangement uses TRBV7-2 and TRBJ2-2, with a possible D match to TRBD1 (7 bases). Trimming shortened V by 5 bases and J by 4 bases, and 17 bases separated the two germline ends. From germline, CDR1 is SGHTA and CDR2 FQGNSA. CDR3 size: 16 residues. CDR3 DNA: TGTGCCAGCAGCACAGGCCAGGGGGGCCTCACCGGGGAGCTGTTTTTT. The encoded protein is CASSTGQGGLTGELFF.

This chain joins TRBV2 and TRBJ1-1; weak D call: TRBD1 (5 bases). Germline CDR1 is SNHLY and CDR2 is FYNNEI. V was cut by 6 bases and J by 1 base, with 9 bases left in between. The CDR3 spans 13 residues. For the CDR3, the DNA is TGTGCCAGCAGCAGGACAAAGAACACTGAAGCTTTCTTT. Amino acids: CASSRTKNTEAFF.

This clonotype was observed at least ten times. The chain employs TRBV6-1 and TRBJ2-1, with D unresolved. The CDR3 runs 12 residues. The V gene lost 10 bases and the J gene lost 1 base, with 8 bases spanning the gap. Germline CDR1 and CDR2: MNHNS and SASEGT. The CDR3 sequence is CATKRSYNEQFF. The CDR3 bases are TGTGCCACCAAAAGGTCCTACAATGAGCAGTTCTTC.

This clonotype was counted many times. CDR3 sequence (DNA): TGCAGCGCCTCTCTAGGATGGGATGGCTACACCTTC. The encoded protein is CSASLGWDGYTF. The chain couples TRBV20-1 to TRBJ1-2; no clear D gene. The germline V gene has CDR1 DFQATT and CDR2 SNEGSKA (reference sequence). The CDR3 consists of 12 residues.

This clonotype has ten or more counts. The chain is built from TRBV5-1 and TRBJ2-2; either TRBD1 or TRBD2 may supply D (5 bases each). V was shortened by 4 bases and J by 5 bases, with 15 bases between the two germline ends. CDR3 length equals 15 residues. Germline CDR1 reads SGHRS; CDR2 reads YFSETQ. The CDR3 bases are TGCGCCAGCAGCCCCGGGGCCAGACGGACCGGGGAGCTGTTTTTT. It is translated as CASSPGARRTGELFF.

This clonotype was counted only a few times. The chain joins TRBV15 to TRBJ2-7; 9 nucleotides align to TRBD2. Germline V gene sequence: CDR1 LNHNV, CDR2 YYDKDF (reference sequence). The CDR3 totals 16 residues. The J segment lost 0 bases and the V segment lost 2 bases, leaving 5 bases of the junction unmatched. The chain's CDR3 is CATSRRWRGGSYEQYF. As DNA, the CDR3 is TGTGCCACCAGCAGACGGTGGCGGGGGGGCTCCTACGAGCAGTACTTC.

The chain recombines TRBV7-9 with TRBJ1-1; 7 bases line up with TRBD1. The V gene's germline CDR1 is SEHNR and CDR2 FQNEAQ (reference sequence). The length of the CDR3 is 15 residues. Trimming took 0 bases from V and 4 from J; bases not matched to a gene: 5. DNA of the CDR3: TGTGCCAGCAGCTTAGCAGGGGGCGCGAGCACTGAAGCTTTCTTT. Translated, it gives CASSLAGGASTEAFF.

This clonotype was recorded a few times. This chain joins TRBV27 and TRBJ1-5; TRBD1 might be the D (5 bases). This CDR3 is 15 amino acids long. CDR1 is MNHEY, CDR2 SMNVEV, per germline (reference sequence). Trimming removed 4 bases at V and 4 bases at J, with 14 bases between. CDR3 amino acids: CASSSVGGANQPQHF. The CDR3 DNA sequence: TGTGCCAGCAGTTCCGTCGGGGGTGCAAATCAGCCCCAGCATTTT.

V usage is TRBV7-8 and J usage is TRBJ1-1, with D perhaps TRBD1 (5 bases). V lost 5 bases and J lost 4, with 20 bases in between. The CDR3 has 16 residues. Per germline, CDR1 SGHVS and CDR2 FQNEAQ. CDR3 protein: CASSPSTGRWGTEAFF. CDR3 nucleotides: TGTGCCAGCAGCCCTAGTACAGGACGCTGGGGCACTGAAGCTTTCTTT.

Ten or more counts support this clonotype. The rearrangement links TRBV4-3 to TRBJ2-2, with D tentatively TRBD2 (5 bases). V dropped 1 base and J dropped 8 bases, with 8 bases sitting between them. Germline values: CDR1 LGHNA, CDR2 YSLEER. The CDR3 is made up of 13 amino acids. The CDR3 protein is CASSQVRVGELFF. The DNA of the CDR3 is TGCGCCAGCAGCCAAGTGAGGGTGGGGGAGCTGTTTTTT.

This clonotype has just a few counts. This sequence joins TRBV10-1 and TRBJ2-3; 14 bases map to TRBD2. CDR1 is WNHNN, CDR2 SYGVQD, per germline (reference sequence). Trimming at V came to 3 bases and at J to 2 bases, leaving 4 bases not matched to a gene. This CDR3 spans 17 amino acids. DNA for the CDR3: TGCGCCAGCAGTGACGGGACTAGCGGGAGAATCACAGATACGCAGTATTTT. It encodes CASSDGTSGRITDTQYF.

CDR3 bases: TGTGCCAGCAGCGCGGGGCCAGATACGCAGTATTTT. This sequence encodes CASSAGPDTQYF. This rearrangement joins TRBV11-3 to TRBJ2-3, with a weak D call TRBD2 (6 bases). The CDR3 contains 12 residues. CDR1 and CDR2 (germline): SGHNT, YENEEA. V was cut by 5 bases and J by 4 bases, with 7 bases left in between.